A single sample is the source of the 20 T cell receptor beta chains below, sequenced in a study of Graves' ophthalmopathy and Graves' hyperthyroidism. RNA transcripts served as template for amplifying TCR beta CDR3 sequences. RT-PCR in the first round used HTBI primers; a second-round multiplex PCR followed. TCRdb reprocessed the multiplex PCR reads with MiXCR, giving one entry per CDR3 protein. This table holds 1 million to 1.3 million distinct CDR3 sequences, less than 45% found once. The sequenced material came from peripheral blood or thyroid tissue (not recorded which). All receptors derive from an adult man with Graves' hyperthyroidism.

This sequence joins TRBV20-1 and TRBJ1-2, with 7 bases identical to TRBD1. The CDR3 loop spans 14 amino acids. V dropped 2 bases and J dropped 5; count of bases not matched to a gene: 8. The germline CDR1 and CDR2 sequences are DFQATT and SNEGSKA (reference sequence). The CDR3 bases are TGCAGTGCTAGAAAGACAGGGAAAGGATATGGCTACACCTTC. Its protein is CSARKTGKGYGYTF.

This clonotype was observed once. Its ends do not fully match the called genes, so a read error is possible. The chain is built from TRBV28 and TRBJ2-7, with D perhaps matching TRBD1 (6 bases). Germline V gene sequence: CDR1 MDHEN, CDR2 SYDVKM. The CDR3 spans 13 residues. The CDR3: CASRRGFPYEQYF. The CDR3 bases are TGTGCCAGCAGGAGGGGGTTCCCCTACGAACAGTACTTC.

In the case of this clonotype: This may be a read error: a much more frequent sequence differs by one nucleotide. The rearrangement links TRBV7-3 to TRBJ1-1; D is unclear. The CDR3 has 16 residues. Looked up from germline, CDR1 is SGHTA and CDR2 is FQGTGA. Trimming removed 5 bases from V and 6 bases from J, with 22 bases in between. CDR3 bases: TGTGCCAGCAGCCCCCGACCCAATTTCCTCTCGCCTGAAGCTTTCTTT. This gives the protein CASSPRPNFLSPEAFF. The variable domain in full, with the rest retrieved from reference TRBV7-3 and TRBJ1-1, is GAGVSQTPSNKVTEKGKYVELRCDPISGHTALYWYRQSLGQGPEFLIYFQGTGAADDSGLPNDRFFAVRPEGSVSTLKIQRTERGDSAVYLCASSPRPNFLSPEAFFGQGTRLTVV.

The rearrangement links TRBV20-1 to TRBJ1-2; maybe TRBD1 (5 bases). Trimming pared 0 bases from V and 5 bases from J, leaving 16 bases between. Germline V gene lookup returns CDR1 DFQATT and CDR2 SNEGSKA (reference sequence). The CDR3 runs 15 residues. The CDR3 DNA reads TGCAGTGCTAGAGATCTAAGGGACGGAGTTTATGGCTACACCTTC. Its translation: CSARDLRDGVYGYTF.

This clonotype was observed at least ten times. This CDR3 reads CSARASGRGYEQYF. The CDR3 DNA is TGCAGTGCTAGAGCTAGCGGGAGAGGGTACGAGCAGTACTTC. The chain carries TRBV20-1 and TRBJ2-7, with 10 bases that match TRBD2. Germline assignment: CDR1 DFQATT and CDR2 SNEGSKA (reference sequence). Unmatched junction bases numbered 4, after V lost 1 base and J lost 4 bases. The CDR3 covers 14 residues.

This clonotype was recorded many times. The J gene is TRBJ1-1, the V gene TRBV7-2; 8 bases match TRBD1. Germline V CDR1 and CDR2: SGHTA, FQGNSA. This CDR3 contains 14 residues. The junction had 5 bases not matched to a gene; V was cut back by 3 bases and J by 5 bases. In DNA form, the CDR3 reads TGTGCCAGCAGCTTCGACAGGGGTTGGACTGAAGCTTTCTTT. Translated: CASSFDRGWTEAFF.

This chain links TRBV5-1 with TRBJ2-3, with 8 bases lining up with TRBD1. Trimming at V came to 4 bases and at J to 6 bases, leaving 10 bases not matched to a gene. The length of the CDR3 is 15 residues. The germline V gene has CDR1 SGHRS and CDR2 YFSETQ. CDR3: CASSPGQAARDTQYF. CDR3 DNA: TGCGCCAGCAGCCCGGGACAGGCAGCTCGGGATACGCAGTATTTT.

This clonotype was observed once. V gene TRBV5-1 combines with J gene TRBJ1-6; no firm D call. The CDR3 runs 10 residues. In germline, CDR1 is SGHRS, CDR2 YFSETQ. The V end lost 0 bases, the J end lost 13 bases, and 2 bases lay between the germline ends. In nucleotides, the CDR3 is TGCGCCAGCAGCTTGGGCCCCCTCCACTTT. This gives the protein CASSLGPLHF. Full variable domain (remainder filled in from reference TRBV5-1 and TRBJ1-6): KAGVTQTPRYLIKTRGQQVTLSCSPISGHRSVSWYQQTPGQGLQFLFEYFSETQRNKGNFPGRFSGRQFSNSRSEMNVSTLELGDSALYLCASSLGPLHFGNGTRLTVT.

This sequence joins TRBV29-1 and TRBJ1-4, with TRBD1 as a possible D gene (6 bases). The CDR3 sequence is 15 residues long. V was trimmed by 6 bases and J by 8 bases, leaving 22 bases between them. From germline, CDR1 is SQVTM and CDR2 ANQGSEA. The CDR3, as DNA: TGCAGCGTCGGAACCGGGACATCGTCTTACGAAAAACTGTTTTTT. As protein: CSVGTGTSSYEKLFF.

The chain has TRBV15 and TRBJ1-1; no definite D call. Germline V gene data show CDR1 as LNHNV and CDR2 as YYDKDF (reference sequence). The V gene lost 1 base and the J gene lost 4 bases, with 10 bases spanning the gap. This CDR3 is built from 14 residues. CDR3 bases: TGTGCCACCAGCAGAGCGATGACGTTCACTGAAGCTTTCTTT. Amino acids: CATSRAMTFTEAFF. The variable domain in full, completed from reference TRBV15 and TRBJ1-1, reads DAMVIQNPRYQVTQFGKPVTLSCSQTLNHNVMYWYQQKSSQAPKLLFHYYDKDFNNEADTPDNFQSRRPNTSFCFLDIRSPGLGDTAMYLCATSRAMTFTEAFFGQGTRLTVV.

This clonotype was found many times. The genes are TRBV29-1 and TRBJ1-3, with D possibly TRBD1 on 6 matching bases. The germline V and J ends were trimmed by 4 bases and 0 bases, with 10 bases remaining between them. Germline CDR1 and CDR2: SQVTM and ANQGSEA. CDR3 length: 14 amino acids. As DNA, the CDR3 is TGCAGCGTTGGGGACAAGAGCTCTGGAAACACCATATATTTT. Translating gives CSVGDKSSGNTIYF.

The genes are TRBV10-3 and TRBJ1-5, with TRBD1 matching 7 bases. CDR3 length: 14 residues. Trimming took 7 bases from V and 4 from J; bases not matched to a gene: 7. Germline-derived CDR1 and CDR2 are ENHRY and SYGVKD. DNA for the CDR3: TGTGCCATCAAGGAAACAGGGGTTAATCAGCCCCAGCATTTT. It yields the protein CAIKETGVNQPQHF.

This chain joins TRBV15 and TRBJ2-5; 7 positions agree with TRBD1. This CDR3 comprises 15 residues. Germline values: CDR1 LNHNV, CDR2 YYDKDF (reference sequence). The V segment lost 2 bases and the J segment 5 bases; nucleotides outside the gene matches: 8. The CDR3 DNA follows: TGTGCCACCAGCAGAAGACAGGGTTTATGGGAGACCCAGTACTTC. This encodes CATSRRQGLWETQYF.

This clonotype has ten or more counts. CDR3 coding DNA: TGTGCCAGCATCCCCACTAGCGCGGGAGAGACCCAGTACTTC. This sequence encodes CASIPTSAGETQYF. The chain employs TRBV25-1 and TRBJ2-5; 7 positions agree with TRBD2. J was trimmed by 4 bases and V by 7 bases; bases with no gene match: 9. CDR1 is MGHDK, CDR2 SYGVNS, per germline. This CDR3 comprises 14 residues.

In this sample, this clonotype turned up many times. J is TRBJ1-4 and V is TRBV14; D unclear. V was trimmed by 1 base and J by 5 bases, leaving 11 bases between them. The CDR3 extends over 15 amino acids. The germline V gene encodes CDR1 SGHDN and CDR2 FVKESK. The CDR3, as DNA: TGTGCCAGCAGCCAAGGAGAAGAGAGAAATGAAAAACTGTTTTTT. Amino acid sequence: CASSQGEERNEKLFF.

In this sample, this clonotype turned up many times. The chain links TRBV12-3 or TRBV12-4 to TRBJ2-5; TRBD1 matches 8 bases. The CDR3 runs 15 residues. Trimming removed 3 bases from V and 5 bases from J; junction bases left unmatched: 8. This CDR3 is CASSLGRGQRETQYF. The DNA of the CDR3 is TGTGCCAGCAGTTTGGGCAGGGGGCAAAGGGAGACCCAGTACTTC.

The chain couples TRBV3-1 to TRBJ1-2; 8 bases agree with TRBD1. Germline-derived CDR1 and CDR2 are LGHDT and YNNKEL (reference sequence). With 0 bases clipped from V and 0 bases from J, the junction kept 9 bases outside the gene matches. The CDR3 consists of 18 residues. CDR3 region: CASSQDLGTGGANYGYTF. The CDR3 nucleotides read TGTGCCAGCAGCCAAGATCTAGGTACAGGGGGAGCTAACTATGGCTACACCTTC. The full variable domain, with the rest looked up from reference TRBV3-1 and TRBJ1-2, is DTAVSQTPKYLVTQMGNDKSIKCEQNLGHDTMYWYKQDSKKFLKIMFSYNNKELIINETVPNRFSPKSPDKAHLNLHINSLELGDSAVYFCASSQDLGTGGANYGYTFGSGTRLTVV.

The sample holds many counts of this clonotype. The chain uses TRBV5-1 and TRBJ2-7; the D call may be TRBD1 or TRBD2 (5 bases each). Germline CDR1 is SGHRS and CDR2 is YFSETQ. The CDR3 loop spans 11 amino acids. The V end was cut by 2 bases, the J end by 13 bases, with 13 bases between. The CDR3 here is CASSFGDVHYF. As DNA, the CDR3 is TGCGCCAGCAGCTTCGGGGACGTGCATTACTTC. Complete variable domain (other parts from reference TRBV5-1 and TRBJ2-7): KAGVTQTPRYLIKTRGQQVTLSCSPISGHRSVSWYQQTPGQGLQFLFEYFSETQRNKGNFPGRFSGRQFSNSRSEMNVSTLELGDSALYLCASSFGDVHYFGPGTRLTVT.

This clonotype was seen only a few times. A much larger clone sits a single nucleotide away, making a read error possible. The chain couples TRBV15 to TRBJ2-6; D unresolved. Germline values: CDR1 LNHNV, CDR2 YYDKDF (reference sequence). The CDR3 totals 16 residues. V shed 0 bases and J shed 1 base, with 7 bases lying between them. The CDR3 loop reads CATSRDRSSGANVLTF. The CDR3 DNA sequence: TGTGCCACCAGCAGAGATAGGAGTTCTGGGGCCAACGTCCTGACTTTC.

V and J are TRBV6-5 and TRBJ1-4; 9 bases line up with TRBD1. The ends lost 7 bases at V and 6 bases at J; junction bases unmatched: 9. This CDR3 has 15 residues. Per germline, CDR1 MNHEY and CDR2 SVGAGI. The CDR3 is CASNHPGQGDEKLFF. As DNA, the CDR3 is TGTGCCAGCAATCACCCGGGACAGGGAGATGAAAAACTGTTTTTT.